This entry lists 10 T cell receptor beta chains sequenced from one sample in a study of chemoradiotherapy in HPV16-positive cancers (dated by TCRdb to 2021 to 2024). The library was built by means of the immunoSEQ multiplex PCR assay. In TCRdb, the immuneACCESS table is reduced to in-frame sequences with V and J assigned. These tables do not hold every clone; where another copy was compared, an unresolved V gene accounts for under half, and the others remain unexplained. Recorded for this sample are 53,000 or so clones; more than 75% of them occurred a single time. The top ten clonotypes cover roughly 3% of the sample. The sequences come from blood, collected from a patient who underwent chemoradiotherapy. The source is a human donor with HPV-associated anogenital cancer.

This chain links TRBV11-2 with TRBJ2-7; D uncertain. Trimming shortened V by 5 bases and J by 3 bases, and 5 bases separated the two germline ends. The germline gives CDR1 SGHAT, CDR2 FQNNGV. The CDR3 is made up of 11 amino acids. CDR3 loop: CASSPNYEQYF. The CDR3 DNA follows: TGTGCCAGCAGCCCGAACTACGAGCAGTACTTC.

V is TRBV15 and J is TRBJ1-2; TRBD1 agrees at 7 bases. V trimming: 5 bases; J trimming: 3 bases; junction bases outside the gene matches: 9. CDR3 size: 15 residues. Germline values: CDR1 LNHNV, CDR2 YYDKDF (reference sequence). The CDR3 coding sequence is TGTGCCACCAGCGCCCGGGACAGAATAGACTATGGCTACACCTTC. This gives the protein CATSARDRIDYGYTF.

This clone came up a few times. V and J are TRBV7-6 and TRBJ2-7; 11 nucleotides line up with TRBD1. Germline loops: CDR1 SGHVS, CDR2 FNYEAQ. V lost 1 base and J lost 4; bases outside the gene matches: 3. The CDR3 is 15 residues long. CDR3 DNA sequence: TGTGCCAGCAGCTTAGGAGGGGACAGGGGGTACGAGCAGTACTTC. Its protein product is CASSLGGDRGYEQYF.

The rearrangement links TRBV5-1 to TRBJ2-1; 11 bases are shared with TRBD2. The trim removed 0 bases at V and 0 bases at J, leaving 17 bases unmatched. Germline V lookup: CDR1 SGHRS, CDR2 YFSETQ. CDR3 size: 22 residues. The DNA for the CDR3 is TGCGCCAGCAGCTTGGGACTAGCGGGGAGGGGTTTAATCATCAGCTCCTACAATGAGCAGTTCTTC. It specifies CASSLGLAGRGLIISSYNEQFF.

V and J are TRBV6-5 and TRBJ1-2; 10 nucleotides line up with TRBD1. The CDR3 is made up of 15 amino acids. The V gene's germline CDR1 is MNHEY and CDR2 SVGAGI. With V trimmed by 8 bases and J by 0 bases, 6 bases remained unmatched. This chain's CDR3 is CASGGQGRANYGYTF. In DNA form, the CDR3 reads TGTGCCAGCGGGGGACAGGGGCGAGCTAACTATGGCTACACCTTC.

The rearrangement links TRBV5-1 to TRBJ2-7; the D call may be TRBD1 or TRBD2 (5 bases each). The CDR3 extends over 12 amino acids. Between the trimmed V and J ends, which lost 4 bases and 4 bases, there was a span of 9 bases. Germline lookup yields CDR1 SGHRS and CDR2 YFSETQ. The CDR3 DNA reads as TGCGCCAGCAGCGAGGGGAAATACGAGCAGTACTTC. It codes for CASSEGKYEQYF.

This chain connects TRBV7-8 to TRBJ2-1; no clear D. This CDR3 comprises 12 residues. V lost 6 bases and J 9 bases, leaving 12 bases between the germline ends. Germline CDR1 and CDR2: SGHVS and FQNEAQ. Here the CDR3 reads CASSPRPGEQFF. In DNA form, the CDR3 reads TGTGCCAGCAGTCCTCGACCAGGTGAGCAGTTCTTC.

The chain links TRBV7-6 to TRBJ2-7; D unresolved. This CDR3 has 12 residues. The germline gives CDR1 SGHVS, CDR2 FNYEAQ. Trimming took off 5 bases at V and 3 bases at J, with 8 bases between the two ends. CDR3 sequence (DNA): TGTGCCAGCAGCCAGACTGGCTACGAGCAGTACTTC. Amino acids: CASSQTGYEQYF.

CDR3 coding DNA: TGTGCCACTTACCGGGACTCGACCCCACAGCGGTTCTTC. Protein: CATYRDSTPQRFF. The V gene is TRBV10-3, the J gene TRBJ2-1; possible D gene TRBD2, 6 bases. The germline V gene has CDR1 ENHRY and CDR2 SYGVKD. Deletions cut 10 bases from V and 15 bases from J, with 25 bases between. The CDR3 length is 13 residues.

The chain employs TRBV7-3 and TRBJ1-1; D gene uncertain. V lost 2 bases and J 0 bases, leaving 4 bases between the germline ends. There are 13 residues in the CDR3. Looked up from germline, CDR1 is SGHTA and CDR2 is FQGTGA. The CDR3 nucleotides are TGTGCCAGCAGCTTATACATGAACACTGAAGCTTTCTTT. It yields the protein CASSLYMNTEAFF.